Shown below are 13 T cell receptor beta chains from a single sample sequenced in a study of blood T cell repertoires in COVID-19. Sequencing used immunoSEQ multiplex PCR; TCRdb keeps in-frame clones, though not all of them. Seen here are 200,000 to 250,000 clones, about four fifths observed once, and the top ten hold about 4%. The sequencing input was peripheral blood. These receptors all stem from a man aged 45 to 65 with acute or convalescent COVID-19.

The chain carries TRBV3-1 (or the pseudogene TRBV3-2) and TRBJ2-1; TRBD2 aligns across 14 bases. Losses at the gene ends were 3 bases for V and 15 bases for J; bases not matched to a gene: 4. The germline V gene has CDR1 LGHDT and CDR2 YNNKEL (reference sequence). CDR3 size: 13 residues. The CDR3 nucleotides read TGTGCCAGCAGCCAGACTAGCGGGGGGGTATCGTTCTTC. Translation gives CASSQTSGGVSFF.

This clone is a singleton in its sample. The chain links TRBV27 to TRBJ2-1, with TRBD2 identical over 10 bases. CDR3 length equals 15 residues. The germline gives CDR1 MNHEY, CDR2 SMNVEV (reference sequence). Trimming cost V 2 bases and J 4 bases; bases outside gene matches: 2. The CDR3 loop is CASSLGGLAYNEQFF. CDR3 coding DNA: TGTGCCAGCAGTTTAGGGGGACTAGCGTACAATGAGCAGTTCTTC.

The chain has TRBV7-8 and TRBJ2-7; possibly TRBD2 for D (6 bases). Looked up from germline, CDR1 is SGHVS and CDR2 is FQNEAQ. V shed 4 bases and J shed 11 bases, with 12 bases lying between them. The CDR3 spans 11 residues. The CDR3 DNA follows: TGTGCCAGCAGCTCGGGACTGCTGGAGTACTTC. Translation: CASSSGLLEYF.

At least ten counts were recorded for this clone. The same CDR3 is also encoded by other DNA sequences in this sample. This chain joins TRBV27 and TRBJ2-7; D is possibly TRBD2 (6 bases). Trimming pared 3 bases from V and 2 bases from J, leaving 8 bases between. Germline V CDR1 and CDR2: MNHEY, SMNVEV (reference sequence). The CDR3 covers 13 residues. CDR3 region: CASSFRGTYEQYF. CDR3 in DNA: TGTGCCAGCAGTTTCCGGGGGACCTACGAGCAGTACTTC.

The genes are TRBV18 and TRBJ1-5; 8 bases fit TRBD1. Trimming at V came to 6 bases and at J to 2 bases, leaving 9 bases not matched to a gene. The CDR3 is 16 residues long. Germline CDR1 KGHSH, CDR2 LQKENI. CDR3 bases: TGTGCCAGCTCGGCTAAGACAGGGGCGGGCAATCAGCCCCAGCATTTT. Encoded protein: CASSAKTGAGNQPQHF.

This clone was observed a few times. The chain has TRBV11-2 and TRBJ2-3; TRBD2 matches at 9 bases. CDR3 length: 16 amino acids. The germline gives CDR1 SGHAT, CDR2 FQNNGV. J was trimmed by 0 bases and V by 2 bases; bases with no gene match: 3. The CDR3 bases are TGTGCCAGCAGCTTAAATCTAGCGGGGAGCACAGATACGCAGTATTTT. This translates into CASSLNLAGSTDTQYF.

V gene TRBV10-3 combines with J gene TRBJ2-5; 12 bases are a match to TRBD2. The trim removed 6 bases at V and 7 bases at J, leaving 9 bases unmatched. CDR1 ENHRY and CDR2 SYGVKD come from the germline V gene. This CDR3 is built from 15 residues. Here the CDR3 DNA reads TGTGCCATCAGAGCGACTAGCGGGAGTTCCGGGACCCAGTACTTC. Protein sequence: CAIRATSGSSGTQYF.

The chain recombines TRBV19 with TRBJ2-6; unclear D gene. Germline lookup yields CDR1 LNHDA and CDR2 SQIVND (reference sequence). CDR3 size: 17 residues. V was shortened by 6 bases and J by 4 bases, with 19 bases between the two germline ends. The CDR3 loop is CASRNEAFWLGANVLTF. The CDR3 coding sequence is TGTGCCAGTAGGAACGAGGCGTTTTGGTTGGGGGCCAACGTCCTGACTTTC.

In this sample, this clone turned up a few times. The chain uses TRBV27 and TRBJ2-7; 12 bases are shared with TRBD2. Losses at the gene ends were 5 bases for V and 2 bases for J; bases not matched to a gene: 4. CDR3 length: 15 residues. Germline-derived CDR1 and CDR2 are MNHEY and SMNVEV (reference sequence). The CDR3 nucleotides read TGTGCCAGCAGTCTTCGGACTAGCGGGACCTACGAGCAGTACTTC. It specifies CASSLRTSGTYEQYF.

The rearrangement joins TRBV7-9 to TRBJ1-5; TRBD1 matches at 9 bases. The V and J ends lost 5 bases and 6 bases, in that order; junction bases with no gene match: 5. CDR1 and CDR2 from the germline V gene are SEHNR and FQNEAQ (reference sequence). This CDR3 contains 14 residues. The CDR3: CASSRTGAGQPQHF. The DNA of the CDR3 is TGTGCCAGCAGCAGGACAGGGGCCGGTCAGCCCCAGCATTTT.

The chain links TRBV23-1 to TRBJ1-2, with D unclear. TRBV23-1 carries the ORF label, with uncertain function. The V gene lost 6 bases and the J gene lost 2 bases, with 19 bases spanning the gap. The CDR3 loop spans 16 amino acids. This chain's CDR3 is CASSLKGGAKNYGYTF. In DNA form, the CDR3 reads TGCGCCAGCAGCCTGAAAGGAGGAGCGAAAAACTATGGCTACACCTTC.

The CDR3 is CASSLTGPAGVYYEQYF. The CDR3 DNA sequence: TGTGCCAGCAGCTTAACGGGCCCTGCGGGAGTTTACTACGAGCAGTACTTC. The chain employs TRBV7-3 and TRBJ2-7; the match to TRBD2 covers 7 bases. This CDR3 comprises 17 residues. V was clipped by 0 bases and J by 3 bases; unmatched bases: 11. CDR1 SGHTA and CDR2 FQGTGA come from the germline V gene.

The chain has TRBV11-3 and TRBJ1-5, with a weak D call TRBD1 (6 bases). V was cut by 3 bases and J by 8 bases, with 8 bases left in between. This CDR3 comprises 12 residues. Per germline, CDR1 SGHNT and CDR2 YENEEA. The CDR3 region has the DNA TGTGCCAGCAGCTTCGCAGGGGAGCCCCAGCATTTT. Encoded protein: CASSFAGEPQHF. Full variable domain (remainder filled in from reference TRBV11-3 and TRBJ1-5): EAGVVQSPRYKIIEKKQPVAFWCNPISGHNTLYWYLQNLGQGPELLIRYENEEAVDDSQLPKDRFSAERLKGVDSTLKIQPAELGDSAVYLCASSFAGEPQHFGDGTRLSIL.